What follows describes a single TCR beta chain. Generated by immunoSEQ multiplex PCR, the TCRdb table keeps only in-frame clones and is missing some. The profile shows around 370,000 clones, more than 75% of them singletons. The CDR3 is made up of 19 amino acids. The V segment lost 1 base and the J segment 3 bases; nucleotides outside the gene matches: 16. Germline CDR1 and CDR2: KGHSH and LQKENI. The sample originates from a study of blood T cell repertoires in COVID-19. The source is a woman aged 45 to 65 with COVID-19, enrolled during active disease. Sequenced input: peripheral blood. The V and J genes are TRBV18 and TRBJ2-3, with 7 nucleotides matching TRBD2. The CDR3 loop is CASSPLAVAAGERTDTQYF. The CDR3 DNA sequence: TGTGCCAGCTCACCACTGGCTGTCGCGGCGGGAGAAAGGACAGATACGCAGTATTTT.